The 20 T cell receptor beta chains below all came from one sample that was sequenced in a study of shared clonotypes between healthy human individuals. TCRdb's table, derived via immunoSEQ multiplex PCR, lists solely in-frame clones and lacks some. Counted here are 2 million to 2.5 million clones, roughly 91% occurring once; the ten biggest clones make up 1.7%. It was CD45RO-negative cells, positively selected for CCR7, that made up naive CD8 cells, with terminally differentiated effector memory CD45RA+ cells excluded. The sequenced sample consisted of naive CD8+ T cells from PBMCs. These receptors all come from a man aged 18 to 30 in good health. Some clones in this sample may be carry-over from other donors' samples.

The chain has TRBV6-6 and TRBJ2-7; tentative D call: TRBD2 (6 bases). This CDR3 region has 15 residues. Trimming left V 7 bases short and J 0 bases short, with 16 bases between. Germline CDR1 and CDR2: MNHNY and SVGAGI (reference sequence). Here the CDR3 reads CASKLEEGPSYEQYF. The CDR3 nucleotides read TGTGCCAGCAAACTGGAGGAGGGACCCTCCTACGAGCAGTACTTC.

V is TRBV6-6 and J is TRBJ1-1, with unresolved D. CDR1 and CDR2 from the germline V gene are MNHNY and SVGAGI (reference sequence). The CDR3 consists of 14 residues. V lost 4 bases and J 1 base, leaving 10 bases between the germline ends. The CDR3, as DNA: TGTGCCAGCAGTTTGGGTCCAAGGAACACTGAAGCTTTCTTT. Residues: CASSLGPRNTEAFF.

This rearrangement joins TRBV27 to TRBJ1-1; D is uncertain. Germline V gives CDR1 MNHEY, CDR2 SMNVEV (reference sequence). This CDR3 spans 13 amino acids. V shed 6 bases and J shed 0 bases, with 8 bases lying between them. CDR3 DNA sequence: TGTGCCAGCAGCATACAGATGAACACTGAAGCTTTCTTT. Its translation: CASSIQMNTEAFF.

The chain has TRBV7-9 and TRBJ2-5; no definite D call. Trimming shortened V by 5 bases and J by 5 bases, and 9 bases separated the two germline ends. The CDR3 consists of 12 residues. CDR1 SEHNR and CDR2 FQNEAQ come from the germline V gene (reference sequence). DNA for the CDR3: TGTGCCAGCAGCCAGTTTTTGGAGACCCAGTACTTC. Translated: CASSQFLETQYF.

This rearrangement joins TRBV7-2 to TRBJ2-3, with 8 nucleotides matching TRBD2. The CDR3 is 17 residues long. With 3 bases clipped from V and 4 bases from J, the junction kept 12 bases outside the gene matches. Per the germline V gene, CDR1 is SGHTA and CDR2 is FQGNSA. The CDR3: CASSFYSGTPEADTQYF. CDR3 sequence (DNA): TGTGCCAGCAGCTTCTATAGCGGGACACCCGAGGCAGATACGCAGTATTTT.

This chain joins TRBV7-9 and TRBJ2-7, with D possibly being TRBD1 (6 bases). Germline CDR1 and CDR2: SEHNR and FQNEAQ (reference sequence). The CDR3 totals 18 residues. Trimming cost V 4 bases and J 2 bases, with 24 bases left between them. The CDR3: CASSSTYPGTRDPYEQYF. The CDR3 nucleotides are TGTGCCAGCAGCTCAACGTATCCTGGGACACGGGATCCCTACGAGCAGTACTTC. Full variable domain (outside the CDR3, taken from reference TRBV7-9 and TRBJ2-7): DTGVSQNPRHKITKRGQNVTFRCDPISEHNRLYWYRQTLGQGPEFLTYFQNEAQLEKSRLLSDRFSAERPKGSFSTLEIQRTEQGDSAMYLCASSSTYPGTRDPYEQYFGPGTRLTVT.

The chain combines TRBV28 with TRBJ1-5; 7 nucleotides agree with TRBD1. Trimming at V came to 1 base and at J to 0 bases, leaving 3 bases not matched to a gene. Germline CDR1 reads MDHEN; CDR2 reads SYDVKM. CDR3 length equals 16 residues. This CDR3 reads CASSLFTGVSNQPQHF. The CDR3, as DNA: TGTGCCAGCAGTTTATTTACAGGGGTTAGCAATCAGCCCCAGCATTTT.

CDR3 DNA: TGTGCCAGCAGCTGGCTCCACTACGAGCAGTACTTC. The encoded protein is CASSWLHYEQYF. The chain links TRBV21-1 to TRBJ2-7; TRBD1 is the table's D call, not checked against the DNA. TRBV21-1 counts as a pseudogene. The length of the CDR3 is 12 residues.

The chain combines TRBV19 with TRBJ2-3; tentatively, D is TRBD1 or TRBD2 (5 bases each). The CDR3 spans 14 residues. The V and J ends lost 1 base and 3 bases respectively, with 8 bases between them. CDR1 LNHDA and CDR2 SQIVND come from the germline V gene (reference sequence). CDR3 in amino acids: CASSIGGRTDTQYF. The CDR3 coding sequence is TGTGCCAGTAGTATAGGGGGGAGAACAGATACGCAGTATTTT.

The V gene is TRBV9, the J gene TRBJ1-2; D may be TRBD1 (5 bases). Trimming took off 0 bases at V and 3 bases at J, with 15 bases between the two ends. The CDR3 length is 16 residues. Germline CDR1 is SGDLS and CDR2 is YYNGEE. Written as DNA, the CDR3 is TGTGCCAGCAGCGTAGGCGGGGGGTACAAGGACTATGGCTACACCTTC. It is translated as CASSVGGGYKDYGYTF.

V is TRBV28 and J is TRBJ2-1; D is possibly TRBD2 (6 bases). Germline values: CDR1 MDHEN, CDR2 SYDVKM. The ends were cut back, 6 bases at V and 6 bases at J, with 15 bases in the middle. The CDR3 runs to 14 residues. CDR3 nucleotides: TGTGCCAGCAGGAAGGGGCTAGCGATCAATGAGCAGTTCTTC. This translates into CASRKGLAINEQFF.

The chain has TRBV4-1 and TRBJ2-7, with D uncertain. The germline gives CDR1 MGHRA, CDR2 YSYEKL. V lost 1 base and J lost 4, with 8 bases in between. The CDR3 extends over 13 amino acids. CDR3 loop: CASSQGPRYEQYF. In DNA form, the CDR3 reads TGCGCCAGCAGCCAAGGCCCTAGGTACGAGCAGTACTTC.

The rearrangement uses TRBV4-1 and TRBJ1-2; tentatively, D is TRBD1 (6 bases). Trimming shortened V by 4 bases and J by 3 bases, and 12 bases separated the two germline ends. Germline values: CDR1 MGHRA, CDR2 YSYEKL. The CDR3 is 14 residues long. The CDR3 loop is CASSPGGGDYGYTF. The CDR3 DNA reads TGCGCCAGCAGCCCGGGGGGGGGCGACTATGGCTACACCTTC.

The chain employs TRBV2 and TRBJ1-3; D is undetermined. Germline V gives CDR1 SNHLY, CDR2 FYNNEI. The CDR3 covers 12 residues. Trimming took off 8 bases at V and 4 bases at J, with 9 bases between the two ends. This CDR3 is CASADLGNTIYF. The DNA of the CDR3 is TGTGCCAGCGCCGACCTCGGAAACACCATATATTTT.

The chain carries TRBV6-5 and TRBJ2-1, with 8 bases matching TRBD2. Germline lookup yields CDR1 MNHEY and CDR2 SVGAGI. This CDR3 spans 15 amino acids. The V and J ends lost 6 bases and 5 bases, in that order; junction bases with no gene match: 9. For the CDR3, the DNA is TGTGCCAGCAGCCCAAGCGGGAGTCCTAACAATGAGCAGTTCTTC. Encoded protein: CASSPSGSPNNEQFF.

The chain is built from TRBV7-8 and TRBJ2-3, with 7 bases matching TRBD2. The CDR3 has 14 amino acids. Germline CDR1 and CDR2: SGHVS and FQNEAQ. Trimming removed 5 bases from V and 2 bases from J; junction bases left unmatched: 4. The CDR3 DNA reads TGTGCCAGCAGCGCACTAGCGTACACAGATACGCAGTATTTT. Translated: CASSALAYTDTQYF.

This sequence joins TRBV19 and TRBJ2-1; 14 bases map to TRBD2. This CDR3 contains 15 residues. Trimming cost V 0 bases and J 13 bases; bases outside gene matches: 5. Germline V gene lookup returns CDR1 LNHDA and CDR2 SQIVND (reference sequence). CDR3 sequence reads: CASSIDLGTSGSQFF. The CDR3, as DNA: TGTGCCAGTAGTATAGATCTGGGGACTAGCGGGAGTCAGTTCTTC.

The CDR3 protein is CASSRSTTSGNTIYF. The DNA for the CDR3 is TGTGCCAGCAGCCGCTCGACAACCTCTGGAAACACCATATATTTT. The rearrangement uses TRBV28 and TRBJ1-3, with D unclear. The CDR3 sequence is 15 residues long. Germline V CDR1 and CDR2: MDHEN, SYDVKM. The ends were cut back, 6 bases at V and 0 bases at J, with 12 bases in the middle.

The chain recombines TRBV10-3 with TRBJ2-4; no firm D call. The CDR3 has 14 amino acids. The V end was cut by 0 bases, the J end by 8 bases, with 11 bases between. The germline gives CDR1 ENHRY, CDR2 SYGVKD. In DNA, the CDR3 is TGTGCCATCAGTGAGTCCGCAGGAAGGGACATTCAGTACTTC. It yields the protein CAISESAGRDIQYF.

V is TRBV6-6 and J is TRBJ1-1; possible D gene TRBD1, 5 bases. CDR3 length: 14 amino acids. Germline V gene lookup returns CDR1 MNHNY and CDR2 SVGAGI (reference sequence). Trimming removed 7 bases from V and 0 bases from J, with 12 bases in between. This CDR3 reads CASTWTSLNTEAFF. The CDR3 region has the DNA TGTGCCAGCACGTGGACATCCCTGAACACTGAAGCTTTCTTT.